The TCR beta chain described here comes from a study of molecular identifiers for immune sequencing clone quantification. Findings and limits, study-wide: Spiked Jurkat TCR RNA from one cell was reportedly detectable among over 800,000 naive cells. Clonotypes topping 20 RNA copies carried over 97% of effector molecules but under 1% of naive ones.

Deletions cut 5 bases from V and 8 bases from J, with 9 bases between. The CDR3 is made up of 12 amino acids. Germline V CDR1 and CDR2: KGHDR, SFDVKD. CD8+CD4-CCR7+CD45RA+ sorting gave the naive CD8 T cells. This clonotype was seen many times. Its antigen remains unidentified. MiXCR, run by TCRdb on the PCR reads, gives a single entry per CDR3 protein. The sample consists of about half a million distinct CDR3 sequences, 20% to 25% of them appearing once. The sequencing input was naive CD8+ T cells from blood, with Jurkat cell RNA spiked in. Described subset: FACS-sorted CD8+CD4-CCR7+CD45RA+ naive T cells. This sequence joins TRBV24-1 and TRBJ2-1; D gene ambiguous. This TCR came from a human donor in good health. Some libraries in this study had Jurkat cell RNA spiked in. The CDR3 is CATSAFGHEQFF. CDR3 coding DNA: TGTGCCACCAGTGCTTTTGGTCATGAGCAGTTCTTC.